The rows below give T cell receptor beta chains drawn from one sample of a study of shared clonotypes between healthy human individuals. This table comes from immunoSEQ multiplex PCR, and its TCRdb copy is limited to in-frame clones, with some not included. The table has approximately 980,000 clones, around 80% seen once. Sequencing was performed on memory CD4+ T cells sorted from blood. These receptor sequences come from a man aged 18 to 35 in good health. Both conserved end residues are trimmed from each CDR3. Fields, in order: V gene, J gene, CDR3 protein.

v_gene: TRBV2
j_gene: TRBJ1-1
CDR3aa: ASKDRENTEAF

v_gene: TRBV29-1
j_gene: TRBJ2-7
CDR3aa: SVEGSAGAEQY

v_gene: TRBV18
j_gene: TRBJ2-7
CDR3aa: ASSKDLGPYEQY

v_gene: TRBV2
j_gene: TRBJ1-5
CDR3aa: ASRVIRDSYQPQH

v_gene: TRBV6-1
j_gene: TRBJ1-2
CDR3aa: ASRDRGLPNYGYT

v_gene: TRBV9
j_gene: TRBJ1-5
CDR3aa: ASSVEQGRYQPQH

v_gene: TRBV25-1
j_gene: TRBJ2-2
CDR3aa: ASSPGGVAGNTGELF

v_gene: TRBV30
j_gene: TRBJ2-7
CDR3aa: AWSVPSVGGRVPQY

v_gene: TRBV5-5
j_gene: TRBJ2-3
CDR3aa: ASSLSGRSTDTQY

v_gene: TRBV7-8
j_gene: TRBJ2-5
CDR3aa: ASSLGGAGGNIGETQY

v_gene: TRBV9
j_gene: TRBJ2-3
CDR3aa: ASSVPSADTQY

v_gene: TRBV15
j_gene: TRBJ1-1
CDR3aa: ATSRNTEAF

v_gene: TRBV27
j_gene: TRBJ1-2
CDR3aa: ASSSGRGGYT

v_gene: TRBV11-2
j_gene: TRBJ2-7
CDR3aa: ASSLIMTGPTYEQY

v_gene: TRBV21-1
j_gene: TRBJ2-1
CDR3aa: ASNWSGSSYNEQF

v_gene: TRBV19
j_gene: TRBJ2-2
CDR3aa: ASSIGIQYSGELF

v_gene: TRBV6-1
j_gene: TRBJ1-5
CDR3aa: ASSVGGVLNQPQH

v_gene: TRBV10-3
j_gene: TRBJ2-7
CDR3aa: AISESREGYEQY

v_gene: TRBV6-5
j_gene: TRBJ2-2
CDR3aa: ASSSPLGDTGELF

v_gene: TRBV6-5
j_gene: TRBJ2-1
CDR3aa: ASSPRGGAVEQF

v_gene: TRBV5-8
j_gene: TRBJ2-5
CDR3aa: ASSRLLGQPLTETQY

v_gene: TRBV28
j_gene: TRBJ1-5
CDR3aa: ASSPGGAGGGNQPQH

v_gene: TRBV25-1
j_gene: TRBJ2-5
CDR3aa: ASSEGLAGGQETQY

v_gene: TRBV9
j_gene: TRBJ1-2
CDR3aa: ASSVATTVGYGYT

v_gene: TRBV27
j_gene: TRBJ2-2
CDR3aa: ASTRPGRQGKGGELF

v_gene: TRBV7-3
j_gene: TRBJ2-5
CDR3aa: ASARGIAETQY

v_gene: TRBV30
j_gene: TRBJ1-5
CDR3aa: AWSAGFWDQPQH

v_gene: TRBV7-2
j_gene: TRBJ2-5
CDR3aa: ASSYWTGEQETQY

v_gene: TRBV2
j_gene: TRBJ1-3
CDR3aa: ASSAVRSAGNTIY

v_gene: TRBV6-1
j_gene: TRBJ1-5
CDR3aa: ASRQGSLNQPQH